This T cell receptor (beta chain) emerged from a study of shared clonotypes between healthy human individuals (dated by TCRdb to 2020 to 2021). Some background on the complete study: The cohort comprised a couple of women and a few men aged 18 to 49 years. For each donor, three plates each were used for CD4 naive and CD4 memory, two plates were used for CD8 naive, and one plate was used for CD8 memory. The study deeply sequenced blood TCR repertoires of roughly five healthy adults to estimate repertoire size and the extent of clonotype sharing between individuals. Libraries were prepared and TCR repertoires were sequenced by different laboratories using diverse techniques, in order to increase sequencing depth and limit assay-specific biases. Between about 0.8 and 8.9 billion PBMCs per donor were obtained by leukapheresis.

Donors were healthy HIV-negative adults with no recently reported acute infections or vaccinations. Only Caucasian adults living in Nashville, Tennessee, USA were represented among the donors. CD4+ T cells were enriched by magnetic negative selection, after which naive cells were positively selected on CD45RA and the negative fraction was taken as the memory subset. After blood collection by leukapheresis, PBMCs were isolated using Ficoll-Histopaque density gradient centrifugation and then cryopreserved in the vapor phase of liquid nitrogen. Analytical flow cytometry was used to check the purity and quantity of every magnetically sorted T cell population. Genomic DNA was isolated from each sorted fraction and quantified by UV absorbance on a Nanodrop 2000c. Using the deep immunoSEQ assay, multiplex PCR amplified TCR CDR3 regions from genomic DNA. For each cell subset, the extracted genomic DNA was distributed evenly across all wells of several immunoSEQ 96-well plates, and each plate served as one replicate. For sorted subsets, about 200 ng genomic DNA, equal to 30,000 to 35,000 T cell genomes, was loaded into each replicate PCR. Purified libraries were quantified with a Qubit 3.0 fluorometer, sized on a Bioanalyzer 2100, and re-quantified with the KAPA Library Quantification kit. Each immunoSEQ 96-well plate was sequenced on its own single-read 150-cycle Illumina NextSeq 550 flow cell. In the authors' own workflow: Because the immunoSEQ output included only junctional sequences and no quality scores, the filtering could not be the same as the filtering used for full-length reads. Sequences were annotated with PyIR, a Python wrapper for IgBLAST v1.9, using IMGT germline references to assign V/J genes and CDR3. Reads were removed for weak V/J assignments (E-value above 1e-6), missing CDR3, stop codons, out-of-frame junctions, or ambiguous translated residues. V3J clonotypes were defined as sequences sharing an identical inferred V gene, J gene, and CDR3 amino acid sequence. Percentage overlap between repertoires was computed as shared unique clonotypes divided by the size of the smaller repertoire. RTK rarefaction, the Chao1 estimator, and Recon v2.1 estimates of unobserved clonotypes were used to assess repertoire richness. Generation probabilities for all TCRbeta clonotypes obtained by the gDNA method from several donors were computed using OLGA. Held by TCRdb, this immuneACCESS table contains in-frame sequences only and omits some clones. Under half of the omission traces to an unresolved V gene where checked; the cause of the rest is unknown. D and trimming were read from the DNA, whereas the V and J calls and clone size are those reported in that table. The sample has around 550,000 clones on record, approximately 95% of them singletons. The ten most abundant clones make up about 0.057% of the sample.

As for this clone: Which antigen it targets is not known. It has no much larger one-base neighbor in the sample; base qualities were not kept.

What the study reported, not specific to this receptor: Compared with non-shared clonotypes, clonotypes shared by all four sorted-subset donors had higher generation probabilities. Pairwise subsampling indicated that sequencing depth was expected to affect the degree of clonotype sharing among donors. About 5% of naive CD4, roughly 3.5% of naive CD8, around 2.3% of memory CD4, and 0.4% of memory CD8 clonotypes were shared across four donors. Rarefaction of sorted-subset datasets indicated incomplete sequencing despite the large sequencing depth. Estimated clonotype richness was generally larger for naive than for memory subsets. Sampling was restricted to blood, and TCR repertoires in tissues likely differ from the TCR repertoires found in blood. The genetic and exposure-history diversity represented was limited by the small number of donors.

The germline V gene sets CDR1 to MNHNS and CDR2 to SASEGT. V is pared back by 2 bases and J by 6 bases, with 26 bases lying between the germline termini. The CDR3 spans 18 residues, from the cysteine through the phenylalanine. The read is trimmed to its CDR3 DNA, 54 bases read in frame from base 1. This TCR derives from a woman in her 30s in good health. Sequenced sample: naive CD4+ T cells sorted from blood. Explained via the paper, the cell subset or site label denotes: CD45RA+ positively selected. This sequence uses TRBV6-1 and TRBJ2-7, with the D gene tentatively TRBD1 or TRBD2, based on 5 matching bases in each. The nucleotide sequence is TGTGCCAGCAGTGAAAAATTATTTGGGACCATACCTTCGGGCGAGCAGTACTTC. This is translated as CASSEKLFGTIPSGEQYF.